This T cell receptor (beta chain) is from a study of T cells of healthy individuals (dated by TCRdb to between 2017 and 2018). Receptors were amplified or captured by 5' RACE. TCRdb shows the sequencer as Illumina MiSeq. The public reads were run again by TCRdb, first through fastp at Q25 and then through MiXCR, and only productive beta chains were kept. CDR3 protein sequences are deduplicated, and each keeps its most common genes and DNA. Here the sample has some 69,000 distinct CDR3 sequences; about 17% occur a single time. The ten largest clones add up to roughly 4.7% of the sample. Spanning cysteine to phenylalanine, the CDR3 consists of 13 amino acids. The sequence is cut down to CDR3 DNA, 39 bases in frame from base 1. Trimming removed 7 bases from V and 2 bases from J, leaving 11 bases between the germline ends. In the germline V gene (reference sequence), CDR1 corresponds to SEHNR and CDR2 to FQNEAQ.

Worth noting for this clonotype: The specificity of this receptor is unknown. Base qualities were left out, and no much larger clone turns up one base away.

Recombination connected TRBV7-9 to TRBJ2-5; the D gene is perhaps TRBD1 or TRBD2, as each covers 5 bases. The sequence came from a human donor in good health. In nucleotides, the sequence is TGTGCCAGCACTCCCGGGACGCAAGAGACCCAGTACTTC. Its amino acids are CASTPGTQETQYF.